One T cell receptor beta chain is described in this entry. Its antigen remains unknown. This entry belongs to a study of CXCR3-negative and CXCR3-positive naive CD8 T cells. Study-wide points: Diversity was high in both naive subsets and much lower in memory cells. Naive CXCR3-positive cells had TRB CDR3s more hydrophobic than those of CXCR3-negative naive cells.

Germline V lookup: CDR1 SQVTM, CDR2 ANQGSEA. This CDR3 region has 14 residues. UMI-labeled TRB cDNA libraries were prepared by 5' RACE. After re-calling the 5' RACE reads, TCRdb lists one entry per CDR3 protein, DNA absent. The sample data list some 64,000 distinct CDR3 sequences. This rearrangement joins TRBV29-1 to TRBJ2-2; TCRdb's D call of TRBD2 is untestable without DNA. What was sequenced was naive CXCR3+ CD8+ T cells from blood. Indicated subset: CD45RO-CCR7+CD27+CD95- naive CD8+ T cells expressing CXCR3 (TNR3+). The clonotype originates from a human donor in good health. Some clones in this sample may be carry-over from other donors' samples. CDR3 amino acids: CSGLGGWNTGELFF.